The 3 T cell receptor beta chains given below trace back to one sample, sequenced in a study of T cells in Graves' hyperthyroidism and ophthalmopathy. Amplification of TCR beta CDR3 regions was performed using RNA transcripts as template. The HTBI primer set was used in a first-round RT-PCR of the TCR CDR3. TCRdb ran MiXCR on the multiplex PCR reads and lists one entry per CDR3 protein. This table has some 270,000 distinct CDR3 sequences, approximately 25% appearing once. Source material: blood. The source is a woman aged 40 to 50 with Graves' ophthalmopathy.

In DNA form, the CDR3 reads TGTGCCAGCAGTTTAGCGTGGCTTCTCGAGCAGTACTTC. Translating it yields CASSLAWLLEQYF. The rearrangement joins TRBV12-3 or TRBV12-4 to TRBJ2-7; D unclear. This CDR3 is 13 amino acids long. Trimming took 0 bases from V and 6 from J, leaving 9 bases between them.

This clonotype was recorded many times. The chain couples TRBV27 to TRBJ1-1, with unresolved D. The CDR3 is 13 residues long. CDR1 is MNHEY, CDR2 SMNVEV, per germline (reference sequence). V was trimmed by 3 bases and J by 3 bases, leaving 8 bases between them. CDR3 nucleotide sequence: TGTGCCAGCAGTTTGTCCGGTTACACTGAAGCTTTCTTT. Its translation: CASSLSGYTEAFF.

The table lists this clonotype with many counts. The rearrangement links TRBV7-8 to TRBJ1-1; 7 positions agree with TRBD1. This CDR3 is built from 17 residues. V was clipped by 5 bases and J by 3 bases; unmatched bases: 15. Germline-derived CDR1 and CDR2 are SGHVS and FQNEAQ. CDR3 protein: CASSPTGRPRGYTEAFF. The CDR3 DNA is TGTGCCAGCAGCCCAACCGGGCGGCCCAGGGGGTACACTGAAGCTTTCTTT.